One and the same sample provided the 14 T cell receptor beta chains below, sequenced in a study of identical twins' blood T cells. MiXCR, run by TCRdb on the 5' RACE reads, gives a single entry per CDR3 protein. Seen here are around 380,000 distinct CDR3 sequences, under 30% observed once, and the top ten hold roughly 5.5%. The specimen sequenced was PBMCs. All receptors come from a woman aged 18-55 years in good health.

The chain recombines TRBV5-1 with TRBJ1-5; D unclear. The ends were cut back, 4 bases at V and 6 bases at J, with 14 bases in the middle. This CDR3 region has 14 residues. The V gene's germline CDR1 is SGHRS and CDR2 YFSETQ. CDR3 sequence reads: CASSVEGWGQPQHF. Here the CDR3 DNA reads TGCGCCAGCAGCGTGGAGGGATGGGGTCAGCCCCAGCATTTT.

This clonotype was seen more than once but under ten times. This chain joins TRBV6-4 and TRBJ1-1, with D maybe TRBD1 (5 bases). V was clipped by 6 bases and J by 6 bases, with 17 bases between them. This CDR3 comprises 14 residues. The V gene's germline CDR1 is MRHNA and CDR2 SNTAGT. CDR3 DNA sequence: TGTGCCAGCAGCCACGGGACGAGGGTTCCTGAAGCTTTCTTT. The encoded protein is CASSHGTRVPEAFF.

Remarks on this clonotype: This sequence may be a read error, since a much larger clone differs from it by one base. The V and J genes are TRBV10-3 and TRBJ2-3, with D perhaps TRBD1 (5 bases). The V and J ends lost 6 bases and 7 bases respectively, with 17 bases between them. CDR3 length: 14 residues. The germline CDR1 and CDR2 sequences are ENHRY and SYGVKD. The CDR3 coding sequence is TGTGCCATCAGGGATCCTGAAGGGGCAAATACGCAGTATTTT. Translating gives CAIRDPEGANTQYF.

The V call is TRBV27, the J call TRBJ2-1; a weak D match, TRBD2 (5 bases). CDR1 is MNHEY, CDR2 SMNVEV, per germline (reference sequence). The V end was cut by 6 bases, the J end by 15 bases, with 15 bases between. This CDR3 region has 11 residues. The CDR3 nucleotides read TGTGCCAGCAGCCGGGGATTGTTACGGTTCTTC. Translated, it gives CASSRGLLRFF.

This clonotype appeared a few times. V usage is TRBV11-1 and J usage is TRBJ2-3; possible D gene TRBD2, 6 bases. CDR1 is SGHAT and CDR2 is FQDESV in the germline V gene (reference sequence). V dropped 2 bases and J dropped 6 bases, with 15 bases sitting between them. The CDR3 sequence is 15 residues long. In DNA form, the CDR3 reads TGTGCCAGCAGCTTACTTAGCCTAGCGAGCGATACGCAGTATTTT. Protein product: CASSLLSLASDTQYF.

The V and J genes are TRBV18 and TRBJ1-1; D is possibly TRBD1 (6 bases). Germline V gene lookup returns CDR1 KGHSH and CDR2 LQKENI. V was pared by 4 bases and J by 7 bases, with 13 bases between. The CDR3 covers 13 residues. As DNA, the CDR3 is TGTGCCAGCTCACTAACAGGGTACATTGAAGCTTTCTTT. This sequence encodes CASSLTGYIEAFF.

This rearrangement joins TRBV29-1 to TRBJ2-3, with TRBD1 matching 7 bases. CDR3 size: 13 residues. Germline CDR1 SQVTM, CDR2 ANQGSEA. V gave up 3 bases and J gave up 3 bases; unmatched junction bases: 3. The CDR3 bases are TGCAGCGTTGAGAAGGGGGCAACAGATACGCAGTATTTT. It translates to CSVEKGATDTQYF.

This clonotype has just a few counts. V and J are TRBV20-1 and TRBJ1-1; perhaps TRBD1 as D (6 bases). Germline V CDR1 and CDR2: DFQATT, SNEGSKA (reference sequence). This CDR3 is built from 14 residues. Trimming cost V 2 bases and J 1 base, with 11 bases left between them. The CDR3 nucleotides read TGCAGTGCTAGACCGGGACACCGGAACACTGAAGCTTTCTTT. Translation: CSARPGHRNTEAFF.

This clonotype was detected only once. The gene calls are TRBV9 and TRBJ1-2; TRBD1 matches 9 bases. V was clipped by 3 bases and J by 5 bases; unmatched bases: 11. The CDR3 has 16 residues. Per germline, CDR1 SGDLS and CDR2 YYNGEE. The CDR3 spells CASSARQGVSFYGYTF. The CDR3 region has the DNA TGTGCCAGCAGCGCAAGACAGGGGGTATCTTTTTATGGCTACACCTTC.

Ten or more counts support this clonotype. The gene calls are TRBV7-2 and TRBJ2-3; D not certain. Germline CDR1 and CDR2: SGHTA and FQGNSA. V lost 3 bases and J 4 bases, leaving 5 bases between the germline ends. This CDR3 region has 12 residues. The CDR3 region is CASSFRADTQYF. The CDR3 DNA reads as TGTGCCAGCAGCTTTAGGGCAGATACGCAGTATTTT.

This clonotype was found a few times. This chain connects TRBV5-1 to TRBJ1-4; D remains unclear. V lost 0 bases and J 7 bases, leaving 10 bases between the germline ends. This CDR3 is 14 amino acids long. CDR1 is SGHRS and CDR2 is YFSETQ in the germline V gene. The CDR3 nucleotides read TGCGCCAGCAGCTTGGTCGCCGGAGGTGAAAAACTGTTTTTT. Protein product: CASSLVAGGEKLFF. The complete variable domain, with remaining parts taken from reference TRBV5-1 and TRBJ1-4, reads KAGVTQTPRYLIKTRGQQVTLSCSPISGHRSVSWYQQTPGQGLQFLFEYFSETQRNKGNFPGRFSGRQFSNSRSEMNVSTLELGDSALYLCASSLVAGGEKLFFGSGTQLSVL.

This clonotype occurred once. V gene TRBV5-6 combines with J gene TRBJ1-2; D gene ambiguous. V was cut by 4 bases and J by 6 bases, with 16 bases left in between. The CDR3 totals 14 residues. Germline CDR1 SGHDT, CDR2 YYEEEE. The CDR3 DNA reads TGTGCCAGCAGCCCAAGGGCAGCGTTTGATGGCTACACCTTC. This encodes CASSPRAAFDGYTF.

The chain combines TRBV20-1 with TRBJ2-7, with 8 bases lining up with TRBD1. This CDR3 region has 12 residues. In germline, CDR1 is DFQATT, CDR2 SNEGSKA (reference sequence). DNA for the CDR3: TGCGGCGTGACAGGGGTGGCCTACGAGCAGTACTTC. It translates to CGVTGVAYEQYF.

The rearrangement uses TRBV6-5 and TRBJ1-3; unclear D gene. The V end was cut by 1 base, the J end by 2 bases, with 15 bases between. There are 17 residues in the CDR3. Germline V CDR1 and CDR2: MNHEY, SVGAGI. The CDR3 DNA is TGTGCCAGCAGTTACTTCCCCCTACTGAGCGCTGGAAACACCATATATTTT. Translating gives CASSYFPLLSAGNTIYF.